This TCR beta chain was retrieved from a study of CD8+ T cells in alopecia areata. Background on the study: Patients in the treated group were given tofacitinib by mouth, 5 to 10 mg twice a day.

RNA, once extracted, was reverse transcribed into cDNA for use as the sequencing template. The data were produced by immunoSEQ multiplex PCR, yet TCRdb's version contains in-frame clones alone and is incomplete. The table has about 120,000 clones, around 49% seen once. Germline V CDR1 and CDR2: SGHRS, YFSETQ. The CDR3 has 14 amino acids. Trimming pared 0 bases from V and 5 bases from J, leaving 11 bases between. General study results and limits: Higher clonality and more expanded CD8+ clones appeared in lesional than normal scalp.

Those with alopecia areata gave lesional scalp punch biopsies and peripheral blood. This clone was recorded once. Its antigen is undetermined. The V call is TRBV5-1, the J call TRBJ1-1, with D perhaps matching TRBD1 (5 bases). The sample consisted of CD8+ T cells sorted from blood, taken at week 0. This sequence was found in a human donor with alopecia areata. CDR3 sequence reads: CASSLVSGGTEAFF. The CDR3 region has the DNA TGCGCCAGCAGCTTGGTGTCGGGGGGAACTGAAGCTTTCTTT.